Listed below are T cell receptor beta chains from one sample, sequenced in a study of spatial heterogeneity in lung cancer. Via MiXCR, TCRdb re-called the 5' RACE reads, giving one row per CDR3 protein. The sample holds around 92,000 distinct CDR3 sequences, 9.5% to 15% seen once. This specimen consisted of PBMCs, obtained at surgery. All receptors derive from a male donor with early-stage non-small cell lung cancer. Each CDR3 is given with its conserved first and last residue. The order of the fields is V gene, clone size, D gene, J gene, CDR3 protein, CDR3 DNA. A D gene is named only where the DNA matches it firmly. A clone size is listed for some rows: how often the clone was seen (once, few, many), or a class if it is expanded.

>TRBV5-6|-|TRBD1|TRBJ2-7
CASILRWTGGAEQYF
TGTGCCAGCATTCTAAGGTGGACAGGGGGCGCCGAGCAGTACTTC
>TRBV4-3|many|-|TRBJ2-5
CASSQDRGGGEETQYF
TGCGCCAGCAGCCAAGACAGGGGCGGGGGAGAAGAGACCCAGTACTTC
>TRBV7-7|-|TRBD1|TRBJ2-2
CASSLAPVLQGVTGELFF
TGTGCTAGCAGCTTAGCGCCTGTGCTACAGGGGGTCACCGGGGAGCTGTTTTTT
>TRBV19|few|-|TRBJ1-5
CASSIRDSNQPQHF
TGTGCCAGTAGTATCCGAGATAGCAATCAGCCCCAGCATTTT
>TRBV11-2|-|-|TRBJ2-1
CAINRGTYNEQFF
TGTGCCATCAACCGCGGGACATACAATGAGCAGTTCTTC
>TRBV10-3|many|-|TRBJ2-5
CAIRQQETQYF
TGTGCCATCAGGCAACAAGAGACCCAGTACTTC
>TRBV4-3|few|-|TRBJ2-3
CASSQDPLRTDTQYF
TGCGCCAGCAGCCAAGATCCGCTTCGCACAGATACGCAGTATTTT
>TRBV5-5|-|-|TRBJ2-1
CASSLFGSFNEQFF
TGTGCCAGCAGCTTGTTCGGTAGCTTCAATGAGCAGTTCTTC
>TRBV2|-|-|TRBJ2-2
CASKEGTNTGELFF
TGTGCCAGCAAGGAAGGAACGAACACCGGGGAGCTGTTTTTT
>TRBV24-1|-|-|TRBJ2-3
CATSVTATDTQYF
TGTGCCACCAGTGTGACCGCCACGGATACGCAGTATTTT
>TRBV5-1|-|TRBD2|TRBJ2-1
CASSPGTSGGFEQFF
TGCGCCAGCAGCCCCGGGACTAGCGGGGGGTTTGAGCAGTTCTTC
>TRBV7-8|-|-|TRBJ2-3
CASSLRATQYF
TGTGCCAGCAGCTTAAGAGCTACGCAGTATTTT
>TRBV7-3|few|-|TRBJ1-1
CASSPRGSGTEAFF
TGTGCCAGCAGCCCCCGGGGTAGCGGCACTGAAGCTTTCTTT
>TRBV28|few|TRBD2|TRBJ2-2
CASSSTSGSNTGELFF
TGTGCCAGCAGTTCGACTAGCGGGTCGAACACCGGGGAGCTGTTTTTT
>TRBV11-2|few|-|TRBJ2-5
CASSLIRDQETQYF
TGTGCCAGCAGCTTAATCAGGGACCAAGAGACCCAGTACTTC
>TRBV11-2|few|TRBD2|TRBJ2-5
CASSTGLAGGPDETQYF
TGTGCCAGCAGCACCGGACTAGCGGGGGGGCCGGATGAGACCCAGTACTTC
>TRBV29-1|many|TRBD1|TRBJ1-2
CSVDLPLRQGGRGYTF
TGCAGCGTCGACCTCCCTCTTCGACAGGGTGGTAGAGGCTACACCTTC
>TRBV5-1|-|TRBD1|TRBJ2-5
CASSTGGTQETQYF
TGCGCCAGCAGCACAGGGGGTACCCAAGAGACCCAGTACTTC
>TRBV7-2|many|-|TRBJ2-5
CASSSPRGAETQYF
TGTGCCAGCAGCTCCCCGCGGGGTGCGGAGACCCAGTACTTC
>TRBV6-5|many|-|TRBJ1-5
CASSSGNQPQHF
TGTGCCAGCAGTTCGGGCAATCAGCCCCAGCATTTT
>TRBV11-2|-|-|TRBJ1-2
CASSPGGSTYGYTF
TGTGCCAGCAGCCCGGGCGGGTCTACCTATGGCTACACCTTC